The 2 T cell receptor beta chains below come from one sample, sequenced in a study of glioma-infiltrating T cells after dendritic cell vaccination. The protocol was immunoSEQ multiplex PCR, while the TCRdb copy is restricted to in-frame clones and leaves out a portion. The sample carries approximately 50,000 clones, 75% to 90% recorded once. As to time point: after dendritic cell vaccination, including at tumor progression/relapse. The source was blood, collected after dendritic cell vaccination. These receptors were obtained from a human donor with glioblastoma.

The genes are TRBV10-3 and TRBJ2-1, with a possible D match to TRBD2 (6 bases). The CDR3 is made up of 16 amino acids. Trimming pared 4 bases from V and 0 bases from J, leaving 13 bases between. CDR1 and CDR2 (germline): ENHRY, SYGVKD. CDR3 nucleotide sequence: TGTGCCATCAGTGGACTTAGCGGAAGCTCCTACAATGAGCAGTTCTTC. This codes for CAISGLSGSSYNEQFF.

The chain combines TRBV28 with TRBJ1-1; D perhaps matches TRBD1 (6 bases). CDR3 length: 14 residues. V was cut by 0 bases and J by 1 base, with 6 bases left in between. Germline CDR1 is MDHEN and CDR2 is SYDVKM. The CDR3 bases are TGTGCCAGCAGTTTATGGGACAGGAACACTGAAGCTTTCTTT. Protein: CASSLWDRNTEAFF. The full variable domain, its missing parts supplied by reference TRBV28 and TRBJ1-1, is DVKVTQSSRYLVKRTGEKVFLECVQDMDHENMFWYRQDPGLGLRLIYFSYDVKMKEKGDIPEGYSVSREKKERFSLILESASTNQTSMYLCASSLWDRNTEAFFGQGTRLTVV.